The T cell receptor (beta chain) described here comes from a study of a mutant IDH1 vaccine in newly diagnosed glioma. At the level of the study: Patients received vaccination from 4-6 weeks after radiotherapy alone, or with temozolomide cycles. Receipt of radiotherapy, temozolomide, or both preceded the study, and most received both.

TCRdb keeps only in-frame clones here, not all; method: immunoSEQ multiplex PCR. The sample records about 26,000 clones, roughly 83% being singletons. About this clone: As yet, its antigen is unknown.

Time point of the sample: week 35, safety follow-up. Topical imiquimod was applied with each vaccine dose, which held 300 ug of mutant IDH1 20-mer peptide. Germline CDR1 reads ENHRY; CDR2 reads SYGVKD. Trimming pared 3 bases from V and 5 bases from J, leaving 13 bases between. CDR3 length: 14 amino acids. The chain uses TRBV10-3 and TRBJ2-5, with D perhaps TRBD2 (6 bases). The TCR comes from a man aged 30 to 45 with glioma. Specimen: PBMCs, collected from a glioma patient whose treatment included an IDH1 peptide vaccine. The CDR3 protein is CAISEGGAGETQYF. DNA for the CDR3: TGTGCCATCAGTGAAGGAGGGGCGGGTGAGACCCAGTACTTC.